Listed below are T cell receptor beta chains from one sample, sequenced in a study of T cells in Graves' hyperthyroidism and ophthalmopathy. TCRdb independently ran MiXCR on the multiplex PCR reads; one entry per CDR3 protein. The data hold some 490,000 distinct CDR3 sequences, with 22% observed a single time. Sequenced input: blood. These receptors all come from a woman between 65 and 79 years old with Graves' ophthalmopathy. The CDR3 runs from the conserved cysteine through the conserved F or W. D genes are given only for firm matches. Clone size is shown for a subset of rows, as once, few, many or a class of expanded clone.

TRBD2 few TRBJ2-1 TRBV5-1 TGCGCCAGCAGCTCTAGACTAGCGGGAGAAGTCAATGAGCAGTTCTTC CASSSRLAGEVNEQFF
TRBD2 few TRBJ2-7 TRBV19 TGTGCCAGTAGTAGTGGCGGGAGGAGGACCTACGAGCAGTACTTC CASSSGGRRTYEQYF
TRBD2 - TRBJ2-3 TRBV5-1 TGCGCCAGCAACACCCTGGCGGGAGTAGGAACAGATACGCAGTATTTT CASNTLAGVGTDTQYF
- - TRBJ1-4 TRBV11-2 TGTGCCACCTCAAAGGGCAATGGGAGAGAAAAACTGTTTTTT CATSKGNGREKLFF
- many TRBJ2-1 TRBV3-1 TGTGCCAGCAGCCAAGTTAGTCAGAATGAGCAGTTCTTC CASSQVSQNEQFF
- many TRBJ1-5 TRBV3-1 TGTGCCAGCAGCCCCACAGCTTATAGCAATCAGCCCCAGCATTTT CASSPTAYSNQPQHF
TRBD2 - TRBJ2-3 TRBV28 TGTGCCAGCAGCCCGGGACTAGCGGGAGTTTCAGATACGCAGTATTTT CASSPGLAGVSDTQYF
TRBD2 few TRBJ2-1 TRBV30 TGTGCCTGGAGTGTGGGGGGGGGCTACAATGAGCAGTTCTTC CAWSVGGGYNEQFF
TRBD2 few TRBJ2-5 TRBV10-2 TGCGCCAGCAGTGATAGCGGGTGGGAGACCCAGTACTTC CASSDSGWETQYF
- few TRBJ2-5 TRBV3-1 TGTGCCAGCAGCCAAGGCAGACGGAAAAACCAAGAGACCCAGTACTTC CASSQGRRKNQETQYF
- - TRBJ2-7 TRBV7-2 TGTGCCAGCAGCTTAGAAGGGGCGGATTGGGGGGGCCCTCTCGAGCAGTACTTC CASSLEGADWGGPLEQYF
- few TRBJ2-1 TRBV6-1 TGTGCCAGCAGACAGGTTAACTCCTACAATGAGCAGTTCTTC CASRQVNSYNEQFF
- many TRBJ2-7 TRBV28 TGTGCCAGCAGTTCCCAGGGAGGACAATCCTACGAGCAGTACTTC CASSSQGGQSYEQYF
- - TRBJ2-7 TRBV3-1 TGTGCCAGCAGCCAAGCCGCCCTGAGGGAGCAGTACTTC CASSQAALREQYF
TRBD1 few TRBJ2-7 TRBV7-9 TGTGCCAGCAGCGCTCCCGGGACAGGAACGAACGAGCAGTACTTC CASSAPGTGTNEQYF